The next 21 T cell receptor beta chains were all read from a single sample in a study of cytomegalovirus exposure and HLA in healthy donors. 13 Jbeta primers and 60 Vbeta primers were used for the PCR. Sequencing was performed with immunoSEQ multiplex PCR; in TCRdb, only in-frame clones are kept and a portion is missing. The sample shows under 140,000 clones, over 60% of them seen only once. The specimen sequenced was PBMCs. These receptors were taken from a woman in her twenties or thirties in good health and CMV-seronegative.

The genes are TRBV29-1 and TRBJ1-1; no firm D call. The CDR3 sequence is 13 residues long. The germline V and J ends were trimmed by 4 bases and 0 bases, with 9 bases remaining between them. The germline V gene has CDR1 SQVTM and CDR2 ANQGSEA. The DNA of the CDR3 is TGCAGCGTTGTCCACAACATGAACACTGAAGCTTTCTTT. Its protein product is CSVVHNMNTEAFF.

This clone was found a few times. This chain uses TRBV25-1 with TRBJ1-4, with TRBD1 identical over 11 bases. Trimming at V came to 3 bases and at J to 5 bases, leaving 2 bases not matched to a gene. Germline CDR1 and CDR2: MGHDK and SYGVNS. The CDR3 runs 15 residues. The CDR3 bases are TGTGCCAGCAGTGATAGGACAGGGGGCAATGAAAAACTGTTTTTT. Residues: CASSDRTGGNEKLFF.

The rearrangement uses TRBV6-4 and TRBJ2-3, with 9 bases lining up with TRBD1. The V and J ends lost 5 bases and 2 bases, in that order; junction bases with no gene match: 5. CDR1 and CDR2 (germline): MRHNA, SNTAGT. The CDR3 is made up of 15 amino acids. The CDR3 DNA reads as TGTGCCAGCAGTCGACAGGGGGAAACCACAGATACGCAGTATTTT. This codes for CASSRQGETTDTQYF.

The chain uses TRBV4-2 and TRBJ2-1, with 9 bases lining up with TRBD1. The CDR3 runs 16 residues. CDR1 LGHNA and CDR2 YNFKEQ come from the germline V gene. V trimming: 1 base; J trimming: 5 bases; junction bases outside the gene matches: 6. This CDR3 reads CASSQGVGDRDNEQFF. The CDR3 DNA is TGTGCCAGCAGCCAAGGGGTGGGGGACAGGGACAATGAGCAGTTCTTC.

The chain recombines TRBV30 with TRBJ1-1; tentatively, D is TRBD1 (5 bases). Germline V gives CDR1 GTSNPN, CDR2 SVGIG (reference sequence). The CDR3 sequence is 15 residues long. Trimming took 0 bases from V and 6 from J, leaving 17 bases between them. The CDR3, as DNA: TGTGCCTGGAGTGTAGGGCGGGGGGGGGACGCTGAAGCTTTCTTT. This encodes CAWSVGRGGDAEAFF.

This rearrangement joins TRBV21-1 to TRBJ1-2. TRBV21-1 is noted as a pseudogene. The CDR3 runs to 15 residues. The CDR3 region is CASSKAAGSNYGYTF. The DNA for the CDR3 is TGTGCCAGCAGCAAAGCAGCGGGTTCTAACTATGGCTACACCTTC.

This clone was observed a handful of times. V is TRBV4-1 and J is TRBJ2-7; tentatively, D is TRBD1 (6 bases). The germline gives CDR1 MGHRA, CDR2 YSYEKL. Deletions cut 2 bases from V and 3 bases from J, with 8 bases between. This CDR3 has 13 residues. This CDR3 reads CASSQQQGYEQYF. CDR3 DNA sequence: TGCGCCAGCAGCCAACAACAGGGCTACGAGCAGTACTTC.

The CDR3 coding sequence is TGCAGCGCTAAGACAGGGGGCAGGAACGAGCAGTACTTC. Translating it yields CSAKTGGRNEQYF. V and J are TRBV29-1 and TRBJ2-7, with 10 bases lining up with TRBD1. J lost 5 bases, V lost 7 bases, and 8 bases had no gene match. The germline V gene has CDR1 SQVTM and CDR2 ANQGSEA. The CDR3 is made up of 13 amino acids.

V and J are TRBV28 and TRBJ2-5; perhaps TRBD2 as D (6 bases). The length of the CDR3 is 15 residues. Germline lookup yields CDR1 MDHEN and CDR2 SYDVKM. Trimming stripped 8 bases from V and 4 bases from J, with 20 bases between. DNA of the CDR3: TGTGCCAGCCTGGCTCGGGGTCGGGGGTTAGAGACCCAGTACTTC. Protein sequence: CASLARGRGLETQYF. Variable domain in full (rest from reference TRBV28 and TRBJ2-5): DVKVTQSSRYLVKRTGEKVFLECVQDMDHENMFWYRQDPGLGLRLIYFSYDVKMKEKGDIPEGYSVSREKKERFSLILESASTNQTSMYLCASLARGRGLETQYFGPGTRLLVL.

This clone was counted between two and nine times. The chain recombines TRBV5-8 with TRBJ2-5; D is uncertain. Per germline, CDR1 SGHTS and CDR2 YDEGEE. Trimming cost V 2 bases and J 5 bases, with 10 bases left between them. The CDR3 loop spans 13 amino acids. As DNA, the CDR3 is TGTGCCAGCAGCTTCCAGTATTTGGAGACCCAGTACTTC. It is translated as CASSFQYLETQYF. The full variable domain, with the rest looked up from reference TRBV5-8 and TRBJ2-5, is EAGVTQSPTHLIKTRGQQATLRCSPISGHTSVYWYQQALGLGLQFLLWYDEGEERNRGNFPPRFSGRQFPNYSSELNVNALELEDSALYLCASSFQYLETQYFGPGTRLLVL.

This clone has a single count. The chain recombines TRBV15 with TRBJ1-3, with a possible D match to TRBD1 (5 bases). The CDR3 spans 15 residues. Germline V CDR1 and CDR2: LNHNV, YYDKDF (reference sequence). The V and J ends lost 3 bases and 0 bases respectively, with 9 bases between them. The CDR3 DNA is TGTGCCACCAGCAGGCAGGGCAACTCTGGAAACACCATATATTTT. Protein sequence: CATSRQGNSGNTIYF.

The gene calls are TRBV9 and TRBJ2-2; D not resolved. The CDR3 has 14 residues. Germline V gene data show CDR1 as SGDLS and CDR2 as YYNGEE. Trimming cost V 3 bases and J 1 base, with 7 bases left between them. CDR3 sequence (DNA): TGTGCCAGCAGCGCAACCAGGAACACCGGGGAGCTGTTTTTT. It codes for CASSATRNTGELFF.

This chain uses TRBV6-6 with TRBJ1-4; D possibly corresponds to TRBD1 (6 bases). CDR3 length: 16 residues. Germline V gives CDR1 MNHNY, CDR2 SVGAGI (reference sequence). Trimming shortened V by 1 base and J by 8 bases, and 17 bases separated the two germline ends. In DNA form, the CDR3 reads TGTGCCAGCAGTTACTTAAGCGTGACAGGATGGGAAAAACTGTTTTTT. Translation gives CASSYLSVTGWEKLFF.

The rearrangement joins TRBV29-1 to TRBJ2-5; 13 bases line up with TRBD2. J was trimmed by 5 bases and V by 6 bases; bases with no gene match: 3. Germline V gives CDR1 SQVTM, CDR2 ANQGSEA. The CDR3 extends over 13 amino acids. The CDR3 region has the DNA TGCAGCGTCACTAGCGGGGGGGAGGAGACCCAGTACTTC. Its translation: CSVTSGGEETQYF.

The V gene is TRBV9, the J gene TRBJ2-1; tentative D call: TRBD2 (6 bases). V was cut by 6 bases and J by 8 bases, with 21 bases left in between. CDR1 and CDR2 (germline): SGDLS, YYNGEE. The CDR3 runs 15 residues. CDR3 sequence (DNA): TGTGCCAGCAACCTTCCCGGCGGGGCCGGCGATGAGCAGTTCTTC. As protein: CASNLPGGAGDEQFF.

The genes are TRBV2 and TRBJ2-1, with D possibly matching TRBD2 (6 bases). This CDR3 is built from 13 residues. Trimming took off 9 bases at V and 2 bases at J, with 11 bases between the two ends. Germline V lookup: CDR1 SNHLY, CDR2 FYNNEI. DNA of the CDR3: TGTGCCAGTAGTAGCGGAACCTACAATGAGCAGTTCTTC. This gives the protein CASSSGTYNEQFF.

The J gene is TRBJ2-1, the V gene TRBV2, with 8 bases fitting TRBD2. The V gene's germline CDR1 is SNHLY and CDR2 FYNNEI. The V gene end was trimmed by 1 base and the J gene end by 2 bases; junction bases not matched to a gene: 1. CDR3 length equals 15 residues. This CDR3 reads CASSEGLATYNEQFF. CDR3 DNA sequence: TGTGCCAGCAGTGAAGGACTAGCGACCTACAATGAGCAGTTCTTC.

This clone was counted a few times. The chain is built from TRBV9 and TRBJ2-1; 10 bases align to TRBD2. Losses at the gene ends were 3 bases for V and 8 bases for J; bases not matched to a gene: 14. There are 17 residues in the CDR3. Germline CDR1 and CDR2: SGDLS and YYNGEE. The chain's CDR3 is CASSAPIALAGEDEQFF. As DNA, the CDR3 is TGTGCCAGCAGCGCCCCGATTGCGCTAGCGGGAGAAGATGAGCAGTTCTTC.

J is TRBJ2-5 and V is TRBV30; 7 bases line up with TRBD2. The J segment lost 0 bases and the V segment lost 4 bases, leaving 5 bases of the junction unmatched. CDR3 size: 14 residues. The germline gives CDR1 GTSNPN, CDR2 SVGIG (reference sequence). The CDR3 DNA reads TGTGCCTGGACGAGCGGGGAGTACCAAGAGACCCAGTACTTC. It codes for CAWTSGEYQETQYF.

The chain has TRBV7-2 and TRBJ2-5; 10 bases align to TRBD1. Per the germline V gene, CDR1 is SGHTA and CDR2 is FQGNSA. V gave up 0 bases and J gave up 1 base; unmatched junction bases: 14. CDR3 size: 20 residues. As DNA, the CDR3 is TGTGCCAGCAGCTTAGCGATAGCGGGACAGGGGCTTTCGTCCCAAGAGACCCAGTACTTC. Translation gives CASSLAIAGQGLSSQETQYF.

The chain carries TRBV10-3 and TRBJ1-1, with TRBD1 matching 7 bases. J gave up 1 base and V 6 bases, and 5 bases lay outside the gene matches. There are 14 residues in the CDR3. CDR1 ENHRY and CDR2 SYGVKD come from the germline V gene. DNA for the CDR3: TGTGCCATCAGGGATAGGGGGCCGAACACTGAAGCTTTCTTT. It codes for CAIRDRGPNTEAFF.